This TCR beta chain was recovered during a study of CD4 T cells in relation to SARS-CoV-2 and coronaviruses. Uncultured naive and memory CD4+ T cells supplied DNA for deep TCR-beta sequencing. Assay used: immunoSEQ multiplex PCR; TCRdb lists only in-frame clones, some missing. The table has approximately 38,000 clones, 88% seen once. CDR1 SQVTM and CDR2 ANQGSEA come from the germline V gene. The CDR3 has 12 residues. The V end lost 5 bases, the J end lost 0 bases, and 7 bases lay between the germline ends. The chain has TRBV29-1 and TRBJ1-2; D uncertain. Material for sequencing was memory CD4+ T cells from PBMCs. The receptor's source is an adult with COVID-19. Here the CDR3 reads CSVRVTNYGYTF. CDR3 in DNA: TGCAGCGTTAGAGTGACTAACTATGGCTACACCTTC.